This T cell receptor beta chain came from a study of blood T cell repertoires in COVID-19. As for the study in general: The samples span acute and convalescent COVID-19 from the United States, Italy and Spain. T cells, B-cell-depleted T cells, or PBMCs supplied cDNA or gDNA.

Authors' data handling: The assay estimated nucleated cells by amplifying reference gene primers. TCRdb's table, derived via immunoSEQ multiplex PCR, lists solely in-frame clones and lacks some. Clonal size and the V and J genes are those of that table, whereas D and trimming came from the DNA. This sample carries about 140,000 clones, 88% of them seen once, and the ten largest clones take approximately 1.5%. Material for sequencing was peripheral blood. The clonotype was recovered from a woman aged 55 to 70 with acute or convalescent COVID-19.

The CDR3 DNA reads as TGTGCCAGCAGTACGGGACAGGGGGCCCTTTACGAGCAGTACTTC. It specifies CASSTGQGALYEQYF. The chain links TRBV6-5 to TRBJ2-7; 12 nucleotides agree with TRBD1. Trimming took 5 bases from V and 4 from J; bases not matched to a gene: 6. Germline V lookup: CDR1 MNHEY, CDR2 SVGAGI. CDR3 length equals 15 residues.